Sequencing of this TCR beta chain was carried out in a study of T cell responses to AZD1222 COVID-19 vaccine. Study observations and caveats: Nearly half of spike-specific TCRs reportedly target unmutated variant regions. Vaccine-associated CD4 TCRs spanned spike, dominant at 160-218 and 743-854.

The method was immunoSEQ multiplex PCR; TCRdb's version includes in-frame clones alone and lacks a portion of them. The sample comprises 86,000 or so clones, around 84% of which are singletons, and roughly 5.6% rests with the top ten. Concerning this clone itself: Its antigen remains unknown.

Sequences were derived from peripheral blood, sampled 28 days after the second AZD1222 dose. The source of this sequence is an adult who received the AZD1222 COVID-19 vaccine.

This chain's CDR3 is CASRPEGTEAFF. The DNA for the CDR3 is TGCGCCAGCAGACCAGAGGGCACTGAAGCTTTCTTT. The J gene is TRBJ1-1, the V gene TRBV5-1; D call uncertain. Between the trimmed V and J ends, which lost 5 bases and 4 bases, there was a span of 9 bases. Germline CDR1 SGHRS, CDR2 YFSETQ. The CDR3 length is 12 residues. Based on the CDR3 plus reference TRBV5-1 and TRBJ1-1, the full variable domain is KAGVTQTPRYLIKTRGQQVTLSCSPISGHRSVSWYQQTPGQGLQFLFEYFSETQRNKGNFPGRFSGRQFSNSRSEMNVSTLELGDSALYLCASRPEGTEAFFGQGTRLTVV.